This TCR beta chain derives from a study of beta chain features in type 1 diabetes. Study-wide context: Sorted cells, approximately 110 million in number, were examined across all samples.

General study points: TCRB CDR3s from Type 1 diabetes patients were moderately but significantly shorter in all four CD4+ subsets. Patients with type 1 diabetes carried fewer insertions and had more deletions at their VDJ junctions.

Deletions cut 6 bases from V and 2 bases from J, with 4 bases between. The germline V gene encodes CDR1 SNHLY and CDR2 FYNNEI. This CDR3 comprises 11 residues. For this clone: Antigen specificity is unknown. This clone may be a read error of a much larger clone one base away.

cDNA synthesis used the whole RNA isolate, giving expressed TCRB sequences. The protocol was immunoSEQ multiplex PCR, while the TCRdb copy is restricted to in-frame clones and leaves out a portion. The sample comprises 310,000 or so clones, 7% to 10% of which are singletons, and 1% rests with the top ten. The receptor's source is a man aged 25 to 40 with type 1 diabetes. This chain links TRBV2 with TRBJ2-5; no reliable D call. The sequenced sample consisted of central memory CD4+ T cells from blood. CDR3 sequence (DNA): TGTGCCAGCAGCTCGCAAGAGACCCAGTACTTC. Its translation is CASSSQETQYF.